The clone carrying this T cell receptor (beta chain) has just a few counts. These data belong to a study of T cells after yellow fever vaccination. TCRdb re-called the 5' RACE reads through MiXCR, storing one row per CDR3 protein. Of roughly 28,000 distinct CDR3 sequences in the sample, 4% to 5% are singletons; the top ten hold 30% to 45%. Trimming took 0 bases from V and 15 from J, leaving 12 bases between them. The germline gives CDR1 GTSNPN, CDR2 SVGIG (reference sequence). This CDR3 region has 11 residues. Study-wide findings and caveats: Booster sampling recovered most clones from primary vaccination (roughly 96% CD4, approximately 90% CD8).

The sample was PBMCs, either bulk or a sorted T-cell subset (CD4+, CD8+, memory, or dextramer-sorted; not recorded which), taken on the day of the yellow fever booster vaccination. V and J are TRBV30 and TRBJ2-1; D tentatively reads TRBD1 or TRBD2 (6 bases each). The clonotype was recovered from a young man who received the YFV17D yellow fever vaccine. CDR3 region: CAWSVRGAAFF. As DNA, the CDR3 is TGTGCCTGGAGTGTAAGGGGGGCCGCGTTCTTC.